In its sample, the clone carrying this TCR beta chain was seen a few times. Its matching antigen is unknown. The CDR3 is 14 amino acids. The V end was cut by 2 bases, the J end by 1 base, with 8 bases between. Per the germline V gene, CDR1 is MNHNY and CDR2 is SVGAGI (reference sequence). The data originate from a study of cytomegalovirus exposure and HLA in healthy donors. Study outcomes and limitations: Some highly shared sequence variants likely arose as a pipeline artifact.

In nominal health when sampled, donors likely had unrecorded immune exposures nonetheless. Use of 60 Vbeta and 13 Jbeta primers characterized the PCR. Measured with immunoSEQ multiplex PCR; TCRdb has only the in-frame clones, and not every one. The top ten clones hold under 5% of a sample with 90,000 to 95,000 clones, about 77% of them seen once. This chain uses TRBV6-6 with TRBJ1-1; possible D gene TRBD1, 6 bases. The origin of this receptor is a male donor in good health and CMV-seropositive. Sequenced material: PBMCs. The CDR3 sequence is CASSYGGQNTEAFF. As DNA, the CDR3 is TGTGCCAGCAGTTACGGGGGACAGAACACTGAAGCTTTCTTT.